The present TCR beta chain was sequenced within a study of blood T cell repertoires in COVID-19 (TCRdb year 2020). At the level of the whole study: Samples from collaborators originated in the United States, Italy and Spain and spanned both the acute and convalescent phases of COVID-19. The dataset comprised deeply sampled blood TCRbeta repertoires from subjects exposed to, actively infected with, or recovered from COVID-19. Sample metadata almost always included a de-identified subject ID, COVID-19 status, age in years and sex. Where available, HLA class I and class II types were obtained from metadata supplied by the sample provider rather than from assay-based typing. The material from the prospective study consisted of cDNA or gDNA derived from T cells, B-cell-depleted T cells, or PBMCs. The samples were drawn from two sources: the first 160 participants of the ongoing ImmuneRACE study, and 1,254 subjects contributed by 6 global collaborators. A freely available public database, intended as a resource for researchers studying the immune response to SARS-CoV-2, is where the repertoires were released. General conclusions and limits of the study: The amount of clinical and demographic metadata varied by source and participant and was provided uncurated.

Deletion took 5 bases off V and 5 bases off J, with a span of 16 bases between the germline ends. The CDR3 sequence holds 15 residues, the cysteine and phenylalanine included. CDR3 DNA only is kept here, 45 bases in frame from base 1. CDR1 and CDR2 are read off the germline V gene as SGHNT and YENEEA. Details on this clone: Its binding antigen is unknown. No base qualities exist here, and no much larger clone lies one base off it.

One collaborating source in Seattle enrolled patients while the patients were actively infected and followed the patients over time throughout the course of disease. Each collaborating institution followed its own protocols to collect whole blood in K2EDTA tubes. For TCRbeta analysis, collaborator samples were shipped as frozen whole blood, as isolated PBMCs, or as DNA extracted from either sample type. The immunoSEQ Assay, a bias-controlled multiplex PCR, was used to amplify TCRbeta CDR3 regions from genomic DNA. For the original study's pipeline: The number of nucleated cells in each sample was estimated by amplification of reference gene primers within the assay. Sequence reads were collapsed and filtered to measure the absolute abundance of every unique TCRbeta CDR3 rearrangement. For each sample, productive Simpson clonality was calculated as the square root of Simpson's diversity index across productive rearrangements. The clones in this table, taken by TCRdb from immuneACCESS, are in-frame only. Not every clone is retained; where verified, under half of the shortfall comes from an unresolved V gene, and the cause of the rest is unknown. From that table come the V and J calls and clone size; the DNA was used to work out D and trimming. In all, the sample holds 250,000 to 300,000 clones, and approximately 90% of those were seen once. 2.2% of the sample lies in the top ten.

This sequence originates from a woman between 25 and 40 years old with COVID-19, enrolled during active disease. The chain links TRBV11-3 with TRBJ2-1; TRBD2 is a weak D gene call, 6 bases matching. Sequencing used peripheral blood. In nucleotides, the sequence is TGTGCCAGCAGCGCCGGGACTCCATGGGACAATGAGCAGTTCTTC. It translates to CASSAGTPWDNEQFF.